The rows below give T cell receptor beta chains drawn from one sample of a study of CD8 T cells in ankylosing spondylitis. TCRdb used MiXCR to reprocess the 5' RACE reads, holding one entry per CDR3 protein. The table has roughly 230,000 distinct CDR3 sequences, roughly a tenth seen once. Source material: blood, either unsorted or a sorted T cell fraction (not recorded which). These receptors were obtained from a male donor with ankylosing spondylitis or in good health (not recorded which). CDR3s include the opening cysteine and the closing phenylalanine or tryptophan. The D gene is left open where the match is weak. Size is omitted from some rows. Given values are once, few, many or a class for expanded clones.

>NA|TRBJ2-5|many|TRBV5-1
CASSFRQVEETQYF
TGCGCCAGCAGCTTCCGACAGGTAGAAGAGACCCAGTACTTC
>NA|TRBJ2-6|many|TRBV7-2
CASSLQVSPSGANVLTF
TGTGCCAGCAGCTTACAGGTCTCCCCCTCTGGGGCCAACGTCCTGACTTTC
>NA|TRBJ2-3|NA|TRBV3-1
CASSGGETTDTQYF
TGTGCCAGCAGCGGGGGAGAGACCACAGATACGCAGTATTTT
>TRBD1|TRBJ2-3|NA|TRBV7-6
CASSEGTGTDTQYF
TGTGCCAGCAGCGAAGGGACAGGCACAGATACGCAGTATTTT
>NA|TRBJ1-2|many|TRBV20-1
CSAAGNYGYTF
TGCAGTGCTGCAGGAAACTATGGCTACACCTTC
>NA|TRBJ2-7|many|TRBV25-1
CASTPSRQGGHEQYF
TGTGCCAGCACACCCTCCCGGCAGGGAGGTCACGAGCAGTACTTC
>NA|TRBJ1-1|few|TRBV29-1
CSVWGNTEAFF
TGCAGCGTTTGGGGGAACACTGAAGCTTTCTTT
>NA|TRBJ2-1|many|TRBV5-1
CASSLKVAVEQFF
TGCGCCAGCAGCTTAAAAGTAGCGGTTGAGCAGTTCTTC
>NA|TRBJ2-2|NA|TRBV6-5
CASSYVLIPGELFF
TGTGCCAGCAGTTACGTTCTGATTCCCGGGGAGCTGTTTTTT
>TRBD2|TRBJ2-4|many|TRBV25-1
CASNPPGLAVNIQYF
TGTGCCAGCAACCCTCCGGGACTAGCAGTGAACATTCAGTACTTC
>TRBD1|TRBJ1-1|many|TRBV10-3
CAIRMGQGAEAFF
TGTGCCATCAGGATGGGACAGGGGGCTGAAGCTTTCTTT
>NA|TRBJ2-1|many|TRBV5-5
CASSLEGRDEQFF
TGTGCCAGCAGCTTGGAAGGCCGCGATGAGCAGTTCTTC
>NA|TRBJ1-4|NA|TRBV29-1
CSVGGSEGPSYNEKLFF
TGCAGCGTTGGGGGTTCGGAAGGTCCCTCTTATAATGAAAAACTGTTTTTT
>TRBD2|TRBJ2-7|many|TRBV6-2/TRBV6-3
CASSYRLAGSSYEQYF
TGTGCCAGCAGTTACCGCCTAGCGGGGAGCTCCTACGAGCAGTACTTC
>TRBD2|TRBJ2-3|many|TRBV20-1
CSASGWFGGGSTDTQYF
TGCAGTGCTAGTGGGTGGTTCGGCGGGGGGAGCACAGATACGCAGTATTTT
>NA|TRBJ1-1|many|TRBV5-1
CASSLEVNTEAFF
TGCGCCAGCAGCTTGGAAGTGAACACTGAAGCTTTCTTT
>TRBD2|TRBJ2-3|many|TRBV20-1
CSARDGGDTQYF
TGCAGTGCTAGAGACGGGGGGGATACGCAGTATTTT
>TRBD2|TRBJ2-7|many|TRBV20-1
CSARRTSGGEQYF
TGCAGTGCTAGAAGGACTAGCGGGGGGGAGCAGTACTTC
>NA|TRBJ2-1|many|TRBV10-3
CAISEGGTRKIYNEQFF
TGTGCCATCAGTGAAGGGGGGACACGTAAGATTTACAATGAGCAGTTCTTC
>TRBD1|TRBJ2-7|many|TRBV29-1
CSVEVQQGDEQYF
TGCAGCGTTGAAGTTCAACAGGGGGACGAGCAGTACTTC
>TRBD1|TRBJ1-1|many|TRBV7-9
CASSLLTGVDTEAFF
TGTGCCAGCAGCCTACTGACAGGGGTGGACACTGAAGCTTTCTTT
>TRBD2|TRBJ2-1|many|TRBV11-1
CASSLHDSGRASYNEQFF
TGTGCCAGCAGCCTCCATGATAGCGGGAGGGCCTCCTACAATGAGCAGTTCTTC
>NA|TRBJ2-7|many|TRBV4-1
CASSPNGAVYEQYF
TGCGCCAGCAGCCCGAACGGTGCGGTCTACGAGCAGTACTTC
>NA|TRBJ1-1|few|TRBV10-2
CASRGPTSTEAFF
TGCGCCAGCAGGGGCCCCACATCCACTGAAGCTTTCTTT
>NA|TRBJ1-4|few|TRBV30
CAWNFEFNEKLFF
TGTGCCTGGAATTTTGAGTTTAATGAAAAACTGTTTTTT
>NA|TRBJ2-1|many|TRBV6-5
CASSYAEIYNEQFF
TGTGCCAGCAGTTACGCAGAGATTTACAATGAGCAGTTCTTC
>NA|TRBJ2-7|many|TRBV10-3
CAISESAGTGGDEQYF
TGTGCCATCAGTGAGTCAGCCGGGACGGGTGGGGACGAGCAGTACTTC
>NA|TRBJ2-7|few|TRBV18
CASSPGGTLGYEQYF
TGTGCCAGCTCACCGGGCGGGACTCTCGGGTACGAGCAGTACTTC
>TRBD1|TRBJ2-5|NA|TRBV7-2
CASSPKDRVETQYF
TGTGCCAGCAGCCCCAAGGACAGGGTGGAGACCCAGTACTTC
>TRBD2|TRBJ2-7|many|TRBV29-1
CSYGLAGDEQYF
TGCAGCTACGGACTAGCGGGCGACGAGCAGTACTTC
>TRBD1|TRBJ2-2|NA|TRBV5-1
CASSLDPGQARFGELFF
TGCGCCAGCAGCTTGGATCCAGGACAGGCTAGATTCGGGGAGCTGTTTTTT
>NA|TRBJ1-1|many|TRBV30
CAWGLVNTEAFF
TGTGCCTGGGGTCTCGTAAACACTGAAGCTTTCTTT
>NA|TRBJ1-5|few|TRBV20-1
CSASASGVGNQPQHF
TGCAGTGCTAGTGCCTCCGGGGTAGGCAATCAGCCCCAGCATTTT
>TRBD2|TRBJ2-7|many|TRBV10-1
CASRDPRGDNEQYF
TGCGCCAGCAGGGATCCGCGGGGGGATAACGAGCAGTACTTC
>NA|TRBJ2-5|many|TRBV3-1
CASSQDTRKGFRETQYF
TGTGCCAGCAGCCAGGATACTAGGAAGGGCTTTCGAGAGACCCAGTACTTC
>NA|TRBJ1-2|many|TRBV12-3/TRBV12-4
CASKSYGENYTF
TGTGCCAGCAAGTCCTACGGGGAAAACTACACCTTC
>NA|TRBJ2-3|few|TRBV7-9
CASSLKALTDTQYF
TGTGCCAGCAGCTTAAAGGCGCTGACAGATACGCAGTATTTT
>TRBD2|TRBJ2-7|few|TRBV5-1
CASSPPGLADRSYEQYF
TGCGCCAGCAGCCCCCCAGGACTAGCGGATCGCTCCTACGAGCAGTACTTC
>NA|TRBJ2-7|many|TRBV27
CASSLGTGWVYEQYF
TGTGCCAGCAGTTTAGGAACGGGATGGGTGTACGAGCAGTACTTC
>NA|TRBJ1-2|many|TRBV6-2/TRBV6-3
CASRDRLEDYYGYTF
TGTGCCAGCAGGGACAGATTGGAGGATTACTATGGCTACACCTTC
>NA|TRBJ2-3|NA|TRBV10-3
CAISVAGGTATQYF
TGTGCCATCAGTGTGGCGGGTGGCACAGCTACGCAGTATTTT
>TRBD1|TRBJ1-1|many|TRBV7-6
CASSPQGQGSEAFF
TGTGCCAGCAGTCCACAGGGACAGGGTTCCGAAGCTTTCTTT
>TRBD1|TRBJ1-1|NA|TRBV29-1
CSVERGTGGHTEAFF
TGCAGCGTTGAGAGGGGGACAGGGGGCCACACTGAAGCTTTCTTT
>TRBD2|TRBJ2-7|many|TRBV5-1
CASSLFAGGSYEQYF
TGCGCCAGCAGCTTGTTCGCGGGAGGCTCATACGAGCAGTACTTC
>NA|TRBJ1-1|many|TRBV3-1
CASSQDRSYRDTSEAFF
TGTGCCAGCAGCCAAGACAGGAGTTATCGGGACACCTCTGAAGCTTTCTTT
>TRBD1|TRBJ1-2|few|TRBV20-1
CSAPQGEKGYGYTF
TGCAGTGCTCCACAGGGGGAAAAAGGCTATGGCTACACCTTC
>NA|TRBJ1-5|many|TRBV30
CAWSVRAGNNQPQHF
TGTGCCTGGAGTGTACGGGCGGGGAACAATCAGCCCCAGCATTTT
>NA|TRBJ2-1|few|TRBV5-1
CASRVGLANYNEQFF
TGCGCAAGCAGAGTGGGGCTAGCGAACTACAATGAGCAGTTCTTC
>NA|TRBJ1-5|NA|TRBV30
CAWRGGPNQPQHF
TGTGCCTGGAGGGGTGGACCAAATCAGCCCCAGCATTTT
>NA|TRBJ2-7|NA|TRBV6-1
CASKDGRGYEQYF
TGTGCCAGCAAGGACGGGAGAGGATACGAGCAGTACTTC
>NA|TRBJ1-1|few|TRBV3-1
CASSQGGAEAFF
TGTGCCAGCAGCCAAGGAGGAGCTGAAGCTTTCTTT
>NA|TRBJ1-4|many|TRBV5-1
CASSLEGLENEKLFF
TGCGCCAGCAGCTTAGAGGGACTGGAGAATGAAAAACTGTTTTTT
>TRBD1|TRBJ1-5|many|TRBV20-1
CSARRAGTGNQPQHF
TGCAGTGCTAGGAGGGCCGGGACAGGGAATCAGCCCCAGCATTTT